This T cell receptor beta chain came from a study of OX40 agonist ivuxolimab in advanced cancers. Regarding the study as a whole: Averaged across samples, CD8+ T cells carried more expanded clones than CD4+ did.

Germline assignment: CDR1 SGHDN and CDR2 FVKESK. This CDR3 has 15 amino acids. V shed 3 bases and J 6 bases; nucleotides not matched to a gene: 5. Only in-frame clones appear in the TCRdb table, and some are missing; sequencing was by immunoSEQ multiplex PCR. The table includes around 80,000 clones, around nine tenths detected once. Concerning this clone: The antigen is unknown.

The input for sequencing was CD4+ or CD8+ T cells sorted from blood, taken in a trial of the OX40 agonist ivuxolimab. The clonotype comes from an adult with an advanced solid tumor such as melanoma, head and neck, liver or kidney cancer. The chain joins TRBV14 to TRBJ2-1; 10 positions agree with TRBD2. CDR3 loop: CASSQLAGETNEQFF. The CDR3 nucleotides are TGTGCCAGCAGCCAGCTAGCGGGAGAGACCAATGAGCAGTTCTTC.